This TCR beta chain was found in a study of T cell repertoires in cytomegalovirus infection. Study-level background: Evidence of both CMV infection and a matching HLA type came from public TCR beta signatures.

A single record per CDR3 protein comes from TCRdb applying MiXCR to the reads. The data hold nearly 650,000 distinct CDR3 sequences, with approximately 24% observed a single time. This clonotype occurred many times. Germline-derived CDR1 and CDR2 are SGHVS and FNYEAQ. The CDR3 sequence is 13 residues long. V was shortened by 5 bases and J by 3 bases, with 10 bases between the two germline ends. The sequence came from a human donor in good health (CMV status not recorded). Some clones in this sample may be carry-over from other donors' samples. The chain uses TRBV7-6 and TRBJ1-1; no reliable D call. The sequenced material came from CD8+ T cells from PBMCs. This CDR3 reads CASSPSGDTEAFF. As DNA, the CDR3 is TGTGCCAGCAGCCCTAGTGGGGACACTGAAGCTTTCTTT.